A single sample gave rise to the 9 T cell receptor beta chains below, sequenced in a study of OX40 agonist ivuxolimab in advanced cancers. Here immunoSEQ multiplex PCR was the method, and the copy in TCRdb shows in-frame clones only, minus some. The sample yields 15,000 to 25,000 clones, roughly 91% seen once. Sequences were derived from CD4+ or CD8+ T cells sorted from blood, sampled in a trial of the OX40 agonist ivuxolimab. Source of these receptors: an adult with an advanced solid tumor such as melanoma, head and neck, liver or kidney cancer.

The chain recombines TRBV11-3 with TRBJ1-4; the D gene is possibly TRBD1 (6 bases). This CDR3 has 18 amino acids. The V gene's germline CDR1 is SGHNT and CDR2 YENEEA. V lost 4 bases, J lost 2 bases, and 20 bases lay in between. The CDR3 nucleotides are TGTGCCAGCAGCTCGGACCAGGCCGCAAGGGGGACTAATGAAAAACTGTTTTTT. This codes for CASSSDQAARGTNEKLFF. The full variable domain, rest sourced from reference TRBV11-3 and TRBJ1-4, is EAGVVQSPRYKIIEKKQPVAFWCNPISGHNTLYWYLQNLGQGPELLIRYENEEAVDDSQLPKDRFSAERLKGVDSTLKIQPAELGDSAVYLCASSSDQAARGTNEKLFFGSGTQLSVL.

J is TRBJ2-3 and V is TRBV10-1; D is unclear. Germline-derived CDR1 and CDR2 are WNHNN and SYGVQD (reference sequence). The V end was cut by 0 bases, the J end by 6 bases, with 10 bases between. This CDR3 comprises 14 residues. This CDR3 reads CASSESSIRDTQYF. The CDR3 region has the DNA TGCGCCAGCAGTGAGTCCTCCATCCGGGATACGCAGTATTTT.

This clone was recorded once. The rearrangement joins TRBV19 to TRBJ2-2; D gene ambiguous. Between the trimmed V and J ends, which lost 5 bases and 5 bases, there was a span of 3 bases. Germline V gene data show CDR1 as LNHDA and CDR2 as SQIVND (reference sequence). The CDR3 length is 11 residues. CDR3 residues: CASSLTGELFF. CDR3 sequence (DNA): TGTGCCAGTAGTTTAACCGGGGAGCTGTTTTTT.

The gene calls are TRBV19 and TRBJ2-3; no reliable D call. Between the trimmed V and J ends, which lost 5 bases and 3 bases, there was a span of 12 bases. The CDR3 has 14 residues. Germline CDR1 LNHDA, CDR2 SQIVND (reference sequence). In DNA form, the CDR3 reads TGTGCCAGTAGTGGGTTTAGTGCAACAGATACGCAGTATTTT. It specifies CASSGFSATDTQYF.

The chain joins TRBV27 to TRBJ2-7, with D perhaps matching TRBD1 (5 bases). Trimming removed 6 bases from V and 3 bases from J, with 24 bases in between. Germline-derived CDR1 and CDR2 are MNHEY and SMNVEV (reference sequence). This CDR3 has 17 amino acids. The DNA of the CDR3 is TGTGCCAGCAGCTCTCAACCCCCGGTCGTGGGGCACTACGAGCAGTACTTC. It specifies CASSSQPPVVGHYEQYF.

This clone was seen more than once but under ten times. This rearrangement joins TRBV7-9 to TRBJ2-1, with no clear D. In germline, CDR1 is SEHNR, CDR2 FQNEAQ (reference sequence). V was cut by 6 bases and J by 4 bases, with 13 bases left in between. This CDR3 region has 14 residues. CDR3 sequence (DNA): TGTGCCAGCAGGCCCGTTCAGGAATACAATGAGCAGTTCTTC. Protein product: CASRPVQEYNEQFF.

The chain uses TRBV20-1 and TRBJ2-7; maybe TRBD2 (5 bases). The CDR3 covers 11 residues. CDR1 and CDR2 from the germline V gene are DFQATT and SNEGSKA (reference sequence). Trimming removed 5 bases from V and 2 bases from J, with 7 bases in between. In DNA form, the CDR3 reads TGCAGTGCTGCGGGCCCCTACGAGCAGTACTTC. It encodes CSAAGPYEQYF.

The chain carries TRBV9 and TRBJ2-1, with D possibly being TRBD2 (6 bases). Trimming took off 3 bases at V and 9 bases at J, with 10 bases between the two ends. Germline CDR1 is SGDLS and CDR2 is YYNGEE. CDR3 length: 12 amino acids. In DNA form, the CDR3 reads TGTGCCAGCAGCGGAGATAGCGGTGAGCAGTTCTTC. This translates into CASSGDSGEQFF.

The genes are TRBV9 and TRBJ1-3, with TRBD1 as a possible D gene (5 bases). The germline V gene has CDR1 SGDLS and CDR2 YYNGEE. The CDR3 covers 14 residues. V lost 4 bases and J lost 1, with 9 bases in between. CDR3 protein: CASSSGGSGNTIYF. CDR3 sequence (DNA): TGTGCCAGCAGCTCTGGGGGTTCTGGAAACACCATATATTTT.